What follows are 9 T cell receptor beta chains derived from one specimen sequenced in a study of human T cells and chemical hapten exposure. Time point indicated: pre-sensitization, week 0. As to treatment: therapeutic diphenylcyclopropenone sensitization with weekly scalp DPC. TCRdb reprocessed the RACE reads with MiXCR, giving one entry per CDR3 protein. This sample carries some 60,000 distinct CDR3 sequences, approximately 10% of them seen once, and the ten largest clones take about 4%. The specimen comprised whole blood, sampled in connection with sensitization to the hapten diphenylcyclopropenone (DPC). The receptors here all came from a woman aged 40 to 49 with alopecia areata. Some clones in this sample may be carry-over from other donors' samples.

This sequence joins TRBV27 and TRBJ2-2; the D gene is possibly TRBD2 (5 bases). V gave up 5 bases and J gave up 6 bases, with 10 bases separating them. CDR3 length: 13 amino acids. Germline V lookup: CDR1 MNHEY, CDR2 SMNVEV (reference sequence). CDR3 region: CASSQSGAGELFF. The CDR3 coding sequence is TGTGCCAGCAGTCAAAGCGGCGCCGGGGAGCTGTTTTTT.

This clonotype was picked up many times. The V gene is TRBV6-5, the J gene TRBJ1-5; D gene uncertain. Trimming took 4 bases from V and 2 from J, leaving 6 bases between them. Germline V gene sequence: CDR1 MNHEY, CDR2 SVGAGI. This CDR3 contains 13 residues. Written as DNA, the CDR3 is TGTGCCAGCAGTTCGGCGGGCAATCAGCCCCAGCATTTT. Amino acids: CASSSAGNQPQHF.

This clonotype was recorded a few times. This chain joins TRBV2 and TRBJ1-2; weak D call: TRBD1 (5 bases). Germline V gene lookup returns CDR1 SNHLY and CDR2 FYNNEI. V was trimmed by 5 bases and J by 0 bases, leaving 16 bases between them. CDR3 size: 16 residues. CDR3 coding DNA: TGTGCCAGCAGTTTTCTACCTTCGACAGCTAACTATGGCTACACCTTC. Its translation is CASSFLPSTANYGYTF.

CDR3 sequence: CASSYSSNQPQHF. CDR3 DNA: TGTGCCAGCAGTTACTCGAGCAATCAGCCCCAGCATTTT. The chain employs TRBV6-6 and TRBJ1-5; unclear D gene. This CDR3 contains 13 residues. Germline loops: CDR1 MNHNY, CDR2 SVGAGI (reference sequence). Trimming took off 0 bases at V and 1 base at J, with 1 base between the two ends.

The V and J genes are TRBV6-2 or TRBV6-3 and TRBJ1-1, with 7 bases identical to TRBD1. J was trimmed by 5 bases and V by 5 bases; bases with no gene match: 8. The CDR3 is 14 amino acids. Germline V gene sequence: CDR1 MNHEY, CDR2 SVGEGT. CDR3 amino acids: CASSHDRVRTEAFF. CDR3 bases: TGTGCCAGCAGTCACGACAGGGTGAGAACTGAAGCTTTCTTT.

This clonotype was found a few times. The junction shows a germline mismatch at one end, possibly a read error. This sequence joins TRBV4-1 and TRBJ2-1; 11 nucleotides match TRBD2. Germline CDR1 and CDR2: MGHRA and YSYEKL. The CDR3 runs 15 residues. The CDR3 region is CASSQELSTSGNSLF. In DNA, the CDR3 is TGCGCCAGCAGCCAAGAGTTGTCGACTAGCGGGAACTCCCTCTTC.

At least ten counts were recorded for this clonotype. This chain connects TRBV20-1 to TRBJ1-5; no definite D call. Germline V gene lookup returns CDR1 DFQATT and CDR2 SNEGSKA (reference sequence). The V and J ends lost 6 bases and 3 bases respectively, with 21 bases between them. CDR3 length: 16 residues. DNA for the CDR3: TGCAGTGCCCCCCTCGCGGGGTCGCCCCCCAATCAGCCCCAGCATTTT. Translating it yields CSAPLAGSPPNQPQHF.

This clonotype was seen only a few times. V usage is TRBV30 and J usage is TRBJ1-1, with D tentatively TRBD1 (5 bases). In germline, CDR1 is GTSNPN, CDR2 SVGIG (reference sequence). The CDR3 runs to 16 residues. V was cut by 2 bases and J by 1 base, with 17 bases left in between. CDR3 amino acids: CAWSTPVGVSNTEAFF. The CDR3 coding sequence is TGTGCCTGGAGTACGCCAGTGGGGGTTTCGAACACTGAAGCTTTCTTT.

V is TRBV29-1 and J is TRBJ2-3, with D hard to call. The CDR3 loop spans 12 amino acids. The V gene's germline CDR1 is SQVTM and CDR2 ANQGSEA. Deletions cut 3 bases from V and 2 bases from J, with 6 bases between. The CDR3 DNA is TGCAGCGTTGAGGGGTACACAGATACGCAGTATTTT. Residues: CSVEGYTDTQYF.